Presented here are 20 T cell receptor beta chains from one specimen sequenced in a study of CD8 T cells in Susac syndrome. When the RNA was reverse transcribed, random hexamers were used with an input of roughly 0.5 to 1 ug. Each CDR3 protein gets one entry after TCRdb re-called the immunoSEQ multiplex PCR reads with MiXCR. The sample lists some 130,000 distinct CDR3 sequences, 95% seen once, with roughly 0.17% in the top ten. The sequencing input was CD8+ T cells from PBMCs. The source of these receptors is a human donor with Susac syndrome.

This chain links TRBV15 with TRBJ2-3, with D uncertain. The CDR3 is 11 residues long. CDR1 LNHNV and CDR2 YYDKDF come from the germline V gene (reference sequence). Trimming removed 3 bases from V and 5 bases from J, with 3 bases in between. CDR3 amino acids: CATSRGDTQYF. Here the CDR3 DNA reads TGTGCCACCAGCAGGGGAGATACGCAGTATTTT.

The table lists this clonotype with a count of one. The rearrangement uses TRBV28 and TRBJ2-7; D possibly corresponds to TRBD2 (5 bases). The CDR3 is 13 residues long. Germline V lookup: CDR1 MDHEN, CDR2 SYDVKM. Trimming pared 6 bases from V and 2 bases from J, leaving 11 bases between. CDR3 protein: CASSFPGAYEQYF. The CDR3 nucleotides read TGTGCCAGCAGCTTTCCCGGGGCCTACGAGCAGTACTTC. Supplemented by reference TRBV28 and TRBJ2-7, the full variable domain reads DVKVTQSSRYLVKRTGEKVFLECVQDMDHENMFWYRQDPGLGLRLIYFSYDVKMKEKGDIPEGYSVSREKKERFSLILESASTNQTSMYLCASSFPGAYEQYFGPGTRLTVT.

The chain uses TRBV28 and TRBJ2-6; D gene unclear. The CDR3 loop spans 17 amino acids. Per germline, CDR1 MDHEN and CDR2 SYDVKM. V lost 6 bases and J 0 bases, leaving 15 bases between the germline ends. The CDR3 DNA is TGTGCCAGCAGGGGCGTGGGCGATAGCTCTGGGGCCAACGTCCTGACTTTC. It encodes CASRGVGDSSGANVLTF.

In DNA, the CDR3 is TGTGCCAGCAAAACTAGCGGGTGCACAGATACGCAGTATTTT. As protein: CASKTSGCTDTQYF. The V gene is TRBV12-3 or TRBV12-4, the J gene TRBJ2-3; 9 nucleotides match TRBD2. The CDR3 covers 14 residues. Trimming removed 7 bases from V and 1 base from J; junction bases left unmatched: 3.

The V call is TRBV12-3 or TRBV12-4, the J call TRBJ2-1, with no clear D. This CDR3 is built from 13 residues. Trimming shortened V by 5 bases and J by 5 bases, and 10 bases separated the two germline ends. The CDR3 sequence: CASSAGPHNEQFF. DNA of the CDR3: TGTGCCAGCAGTGCAGGTCCCCACAATGAGCAGTTCTTC.

The chain is built from TRBV6-1 and TRBJ2-7, with TRBD1 as a possible D gene (5 bases). Germline CDR1 is MNHNS and CDR2 is SASEGT. The CDR3 extends over 14 amino acids. Trimming took 4 bases from V and 0 from J, leaving 10 bases between them. In DNA, the CDR3 is TGTGCCAGCAGTGCGGTGGGGCTCTCCTACGAGCAGTACTTC. Its protein product is CASSAVGLSYEQYF.

This chain links TRBV3-1 with TRBJ1-1; D uncertain. This CDR3 is 15 amino acids long. Trimming removed 0 bases at V and 7 bases at J, with 15 bases between. CDR1 is LGHDT and CDR2 is YNNKEL in the germline V gene (reference sequence). CDR3 region: CASSQEKSGFDEAFF. CDR3 nucleotide sequence: TGTGCCAGCAGCCAAGAGAAGAGTGGCTTCGATGAAGCTTTCTTT.

A single count supports this clonotype. The chain carries TRBV12-3 or TRBV12-4 and TRBJ2-2; D gene ambiguous. V lost 8 bases, J lost 5 bases, and 15 bases lay in between. The CDR3 runs to 14 residues. CDR3 sequence reads: CASDTLGLTGELFF. The CDR3 region has the DNA TGTGCCAGCGACACTCTGGGCTTAACCGGGGAGCTGTTTTTT.

This chain joins TRBV4-1 and TRBJ2-7, with D perhaps TRBD1 (6 bases). From germline, CDR1 is MGHRA and CDR2 YSYEKL. The ends were cut back, 2 bases at V and 6 bases at J, with 17 bases in the middle. CDR3 size: 15 residues. In DNA, the CDR3 is TGCGCCAGCAGCCAAAACAGGGTTGCATTGGTCGAGCAGTACTTC. The encoded protein is CASSQNRVALVEQYF.

The genes are TRBV6-4 and TRBJ2-3; 9 nucleotides align to TRBD1. The CDR3 loop spans 15 amino acids. From germline, CDR1 is MRHNA and CDR2 SNTAGT. V shed 6 bases, J shed 3 bases, and the junction held 7 bases outside the gene matches. The CDR3 loop reads CASRAGTGWTDTQYF. In nucleotides, the CDR3 is TGTGCCAGCAGGGCCGGGACAGGGTGGACAGATACGCAGTATTTT.

The V call is TRBV27, the J call TRBJ1-5; D is perhaps TRBD1 (5 bases). Germline lookup yields CDR1 MNHEY and CDR2 SMNVEV (reference sequence). This CDR3 region has 13 residues. The V gene lost 0 bases and the J gene lost 7 bases, with 7 bases spanning the gap. In DNA, the CDR3 is TGTGCCAGCAGTTTATCGTGGGGCCAGCCCCAGCATTTT. This gives the protein CASSLSWGQPQHF.

This chain uses TRBV27 with TRBJ2-1; no reliable D call. V lost 3 bases, J lost 6 bases, and 9 bases lay in between. Germline V gene data show CDR1 as MNHEY and CDR2 as SMNVEV (reference sequence). This CDR3 is built from 13 residues. The CDR3: CASSFTVSNEQFF. In DNA form, the CDR3 reads TGTGCCAGCAGTTTTACAGTGTCCAATGAGCAGTTCTTC.

This clonotype was seen once. The chain uses TRBV30 and TRBJ2-7; 13 positions agree with TRBD2. Germline values: CDR1 GTSNPN, CDR2 SVGIG (reference sequence). With V trimmed by 5 bases and J by 7 bases, 11 bases remained unmatched. This CDR3 has 15 amino acids. CDR3 coding DNA: TGTGCCTGGTCGACTAGCGGGAGGCCCGGGGGTGAGCAGTACTTC. Translating it yields CAWSTSGRPGGEQYF.

The rearrangement uses TRBV27 and TRBJ1-2; weak D call: TRBD1 (6 bases). V shed 9 bases and J shed 6 bases, with 11 bases lying between them. Per germline, CDR1 MNHEY and CDR2 SMNVEV (reference sequence). The CDR3 totals 11 residues. The CDR3 DNA reads as TGTGCCAGTGGACAGATGGATGGCTACACCTTC. Amino acid sequence: CASGQMDGYTF.

V and J are TRBV7-8 and TRBJ1-5; the match to TRBD1 covers 8 bases. The CDR3 is made up of 19 amino acids. After removal of 3 bases from V and 4 bases from J, the junction contained 17 bases not matched to a gene. Per the germline V gene, CDR1 is SGHVS and CDR2 is FQNEAQ. CDR3 in DNA: TGTGCCAGCAGCTTCAACATTCACGGACAGGGCGAGAGGAATCAGCCCCAGCATTTT. This codes for CASSFNIHGQGERNQPQHF.

This chain joins TRBV7-8 and TRBJ1-1; D unclear. V lost 0 bases and J 1 base, leaving 9 bases between the germline ends. CDR3 length equals 15 residues. CDR1 is SGHVS, CDR2 FQNEAQ, per germline. CDR3 loop: CASSLAGYGNTEAFF. The CDR3 bases are TGTGCCAGCAGCTTAGCGGGCTATGGGAACACTGAAGCTTTCTTT. Based on the CDR3 plus reference TRBV7-8 and TRBJ1-1, the full variable domain is GAGVSQSPRYKVAKRGQDVALRCDPISGHVSLFWYQQALGQGPEFLTYFQNEAQLDKSGLPSDRFFAERPEGSVSTLKIQRTQQEDSAVYLCASSLAGYGNTEAFFGQGTRLTVV.

The chain combines TRBV20-1 with TRBJ2-1; D not resolved. The germline V and J ends were trimmed by 6 bases and 4 bases, with 10 bases remaining between them. CDR3 length equals 12 residues. CDR1 and CDR2 (germline): DFQATT, SNEGSKA (reference sequence). As DNA, the CDR3 is TGCAGTGCAGTGGGCGGATACAATGAGCAGTTCTTC. This encodes CSAVGGYNEQFF.

The sample holds a few counts of this clonotype. The chain couples TRBV5-6 to TRBJ1-5; possible D gene TRBD1, 5 bases. CDR1 is SGHDT and CDR2 is YYEEEE in the germline V gene. The CDR3 has 13 amino acids. V lost 3 bases and J lost 2, with 6 bases in between. CDR3 in DNA: TGTGCCAGCAGCTCGGGGGGCAATCAGCCCCAGCATTTT. Its protein is CASSSGGNQPQHF.

The chain joins TRBV19 to TRBJ2-2; D may be TRBD1 (6 bases). This CDR3 has 14 residues. V was clipped by 7 bases and J by 7 bases, with 16 bases between them. Germline CDR1 and CDR2: LNHDA and SQIVND (reference sequence). CDR3 region: CASTGEMDRGELFF. DNA for the CDR3: TGTGCCAGTACAGGGGAAATGGACCGCGGGGAGCTGTTTTTT.

V usage is TRBV7-8 and J usage is TRBJ1-5; a possible D gene is TRBD1 (6 bases). Germline V lookup: CDR1 SGHVS, CDR2 FQNEAQ. Trimming took 2 bases from V and 5 from J, leaving 13 bases between them. The CDR3 spans 15 residues. CDR3 amino acids: CASSLPGGGYQPQHF. The CDR3 DNA follows: TGTGCCAGCAGCTTACCCGGGGGCGGCTATCAGCCCCAGCATTTT.